Presented here are 19 T cell receptor beta chains from one specimen sequenced in a study of a mutant IDH1 vaccine in newly diagnosed glioma listed by TCRdb under 2021. What the time point label conveys for this sample: week 11, during vaccination. Each vaccine dose, consisting of 300 ug of a 20-mer mutant IDH1 peptide in Montanide, was administered subcutaneously with topical imiquimod. These receptors lack a known antigen. Libraries were made using the immunoSEQ multiplex PCR assay. Imported from immuneACCESS, the table was reduced by TCRdb to in-frame sequences with V and J called. These copies leave out some clones; in studies compared against another copy, an unresolved V gene accounts for under half, and the cause of the remainder is not known. For this sample there are roughly 120,000 clones; roughly 88% appear just once. 0.5% to 0.65% of the sample is taken by the ten largest. This material consisted of PBMCs, taken from a glioma patient whose treatment included an IDH1 peptide vaccine. The receptors originated from a woman aged 50 to 60 with glioma.

The chain uses TRBV29-1 and TRBJ1-5; TRBD1 matches at 9 bases. The germline V gene has CDR1 SQVTM and CDR2 ANQGSEA. This CDR3 spans 14 amino acids. V lost 4 bases, J lost 9 bases, and 10 bases stayed unmatched. The CDR3, as DNA: TGCAGCGTTGTAACCGGGACAGGGTTACTGCCCCAGCATTTT. It codes for CSVVTGTGLLPQHF. The whole variable domain, remainder taken from reference TRBV29-1 and TRBJ1-5, is SAVISQKPSRDICQRGTSLTIQCQVDSQVTMMFWYRQQPGQSLTLIATANQGSEATYESGFVIDKFPISRPNLTFSTLTVSNMSPEDSSIYLCSVVTGTGLLPQHFGDGTRLSIL.

This clone was seen only once. This chain uses TRBV6-6 with TRBJ2-7; no firm D call. The germline V and J ends were trimmed by 6 bases and 2 bases, with 11 bases remaining between them. This CDR3 spans 13 amino acids. Per germline, CDR1 MNHNY and CDR2 SVGAGI (reference sequence). The CDR3: CASSTDGPYEQYF. The DNA of the CDR3 is TGTGCCAGCAGCACAGACGGACCCTACGAGCAGTACTTC.

V and J are TRBV5-4 and TRBJ1-2; tentative D call: TRBD1 (5 bases). From germline, CDR1 is SGHNT and CDR2 YYREEE (reference sequence). This CDR3 is built from 14 residues. Trimming took off 3 bases at V and 4 bases at J, with 13 bases between the two ends. The CDR3 sequence is CASSSRDGFYGYTF. DNA of the CDR3: TGTGCCAGCAGCTCCCGGGACGGCTTCTATGGCTACACCTTC. Based on the CDR3 plus reference TRBV5-4 and TRBJ1-2, the full variable domain is ETGVTQSPTHLIKTRGQQVTLRCSSQSGHNTVSWYQQALGQGPQFIFQYYREEENGRGNFPPRFSGLQFPNYSSELNVNALELDDSALYLCASSSRDGFYGYTFGSGTRLTVV.

The chain is built from TRBV5-4 and TRBJ1-2; 7 bases are shared with TRBD1. V lost 7 bases and J lost 3; bases outside the gene matches: 6. This CDR3 has 13 amino acids. CDR1 is SGHNT, CDR2 YYREEE, per germline (reference sequence). CDR3 region: CASQGRGDYGYTF. For the CDR3, the DNA is TGTGCCAGCCAGGGCAGGGGGGACTATGGCTACACCTTC.

This clone appeared once. The chain employs TRBV30 and TRBJ1-5, with D perhaps matching TRBD1 (5 bases). V gave up 3 bases and J gave up 0 bases, with 12 bases separating them. This CDR3 has 15 residues. The germline CDR1 and CDR2 sequences are GTSNPN and SVGIG (reference sequence). CDR3 protein: CAWSVTGVSNQPQHF. CDR3 nucleotide sequence: TGTGCCTGGAGCGTCACAGGAGTTAGCAATCAGCCCCAGCATTTT.

The chain combines TRBV25-1 with TRBJ2-3; 10 bases align to TRBD1. Germline V gives CDR1 MGHDK, CDR2 SYGVNS. The CDR3 extends over 15 amino acids. V trimming: 7 bases; J trimming: 2 bases; junction bases outside the gene matches: 6. The DNA for the CDR3 is TGTGCCAGCACTAGACAGGGGGCGGACACAGATACGCAGTATTTT. Encoded protein: CASTRQGADTDTQYF.

The CDR3, as DNA: TGTGCCAGCTCTGGAGAAGATACGCAGTATTTT. Its protein is CASSGEDTQYF. This rearrangement joins TRBV2 to TRBJ2-3; D call uncertain. V gave up 8 bases and J gave up 5 bases, with 8 bases separating them. The CDR3 contains 11 residues. Germline CDR1 SNHLY, CDR2 FYNNEI.

J is TRBJ2-5 and V is TRBV5-1, with 7 bases fitting TRBD2. This CDR3 comprises 14 residues. The V and J ends lost 4 bases and 1 base, in that order; junction bases with no gene match: 4. Germline loops: CDR1 SGHRS, CDR2 YFSETQ. The CDR3 region is CASSPGTTQETQYF. DNA for the CDR3: TGCGCCAGCAGCCCGGGGACTACCCAAGAGACCCAGTACTTC.

The rearrangement joins TRBV19 to TRBJ1-2, with 9 bases aligning to TRBD1. The CDR3 sequence is 18 residues long. The V gene end was trimmed by 5 bases and the J gene end by 2 bases; junction bases not matched to a gene: 15. In germline, CDR1 is LNHDA, CDR2 SQIVND (reference sequence). The CDR3 loop is CASSPRDRDPRENYGYTF. For the CDR3, the DNA is TGTGCCAGTAGTCCCCGGGACAGGGATCCGCGCGAAAACTATGGCTACACCTTC. Together with reference TRBV19 and TRBJ1-2, the CDR3 gives the full variable domain: DGGITQSPKYLFRKEGQNVTLSCEQNLNHDAMYWYRQDPGQGLRLIYYSQIVNDFQKGDIAEGYSVSREKKESFPLTVTSAQKNPTAFYLCASSPRDRDPRENYGYTFGSGTRLTVV.

The chain combines TRBV11-2 with TRBJ2-2; unclear D gene. The germline CDR1 and CDR2 sequences are SGHAT and FQNNGV. The CDR3 extends over 17 amino acids. V lost 2 bases and J lost 5, with 18 bases in between. CDR3 loop: CASSLKLQLVETGELFF. The CDR3 nucleotides read TGTGCCAGCAGCTTAAAGCTCCAGCTCGTAGAAACCGGGGAGCTGTTTTTT.

The chain carries TRBV4-1 and TRBJ1-2; 7 bases align to TRBD1. V dropped 3 bases and J dropped 4; count of bases not matched to a gene: 8. The germline CDR1 and CDR2 sequences are MGHRA and YSYEKL. The CDR3 totals 15 residues. In DNA, the CDR3 is TGCGCCAGCAGCCATCCCGGACAGGCCCTCTATGGCTACACCTTC. Residues: CASSHPGQALYGYTF.

The chain recombines TRBV6-1 with TRBJ2-3; 10 bases map to TRBD2. Germline lookup yields CDR1 MNHNS and CDR2 SASEGT. There are 15 residues in the CDR3. V lost 8 bases to trimming and J lost 2 bases; unmatched junction nucleotides: 7. CDR3 bases: TGTGCCAGCGATAGACTAGCGGGTTTCACAGATACGCAGTATTTT. Its protein product is CASDRLAGFTDTQYF.

CDR3 region: CASSLAGGKLFF. CDR3 nucleotide sequence: TGTGCCAGCAGCTTGGCAGGGGGAAAACTGTTTTTT. The rearrangement uses TRBV5-6 and TRBJ1-4; 7 bases are shared with TRBD1. CDR3 length: 12 amino acids. Germline loops: CDR1 SGHDT, CDR2 YYEEEE. The junction had 0 bases not matched to a gene; V was cut back by 0 bases and J by 10 bases.

The chain carries TRBV9 and TRBJ1-3, with 7 bases fitting TRBD1. Germline-derived CDR1 and CDR2 are SGDLS and YYNGEE. The CDR3 spans 17 residues. V dropped 4 bases and J dropped 0; count of bases not matched to a gene: 10. CDR3 sequence (DNA): TGTGCCAGCAGCCCGTCCGGGGGACAGAGCTCTGGAAACACCATATATTTT. As protein: CASSPSGGQSSGNTIYF.

A few counts support this clone. The chain is built from TRBV10-3 and TRBJ1-1, with D unresolved. The germline gives CDR1 ENHRY, CDR2 SYGVKD. This CDR3 spans 13 amino acids. V shed 4 bases and J shed 2 bases, with 8 bases lying between them. DNA for the CDR3: TGTGCCATCAGTGTTGGAGAAAACACTGAAGCTTTCTTT. It specifies CAISVGENTEAFF.

This chain links TRBV7-9 with TRBJ2-7; 9 nucleotides match TRBD2. V shed 5 bases and J 4 bases; nucleotides not matched to a gene: 9. The germline CDR1 and CDR2 sequences are SEHNR and FQNEAQ (reference sequence). CDR3 length: 15 residues. The CDR3 loop is CASSPRGAGGYEQYF. CDR3 DNA: TGTGCCAGCAGCCCCCGGGGAGCGGGAGGTTACGAGCAGTACTTC.

The chain has TRBV15 and TRBJ2-5; no definite D call. The length of the CDR3 is 13 residues. Germline V lookup: CDR1 LNHNV, CDR2 YYDKDF (reference sequence). V lost 9 bases and J lost 3, with 14 bases in between. The CDR3 region is CATGPDGEETQYF. The DNA of the CDR3 is TGTGCCACTGGCCCTGACGGCGAAGAGACCCAGTACTTC.

The V gene is TRBV5-1, the J gene TRBJ2-6; D possibly uses TRBD1 or TRBD2 (5 bases each). The V and J ends lost 2 bases and 0 bases respectively, with 18 bases between them. This CDR3 is 19 amino acids long. Germline CDR1 reads SGHRS; CDR2 reads YFSETQ. The CDR3 sequence is CASSFNTGTDVSGANVLTF. In DNA form, the CDR3 reads TGCGCCAGCAGCTTTAACACCGGGACCGATGTCTCTGGGGCCAACGTCCTGACTTTC.

The V call is TRBV7-8, the J call TRBJ1-1; D ambiguous. Trimming shortened V by 3 bases and J by 0 bases, and 14 bases separated the two germline ends. The CDR3 totals 16 residues. The germline V gene encodes CDR1 SGHVS and CDR2 FQNEAQ. The CDR3 is CASSFLTRAMNTEAFF. The CDR3 bases are TGTGCCAGCAGCTTTCTCACTCGAGCTATGAACACTGAAGCTTTCTTT.